This T cell receptor beta chain came from a study of blood T cell repertoires in COVID-19. Study-wide context: In each case, the material was cDNA or gDNA derived from T cells, B-cell-depleted T cells, or PBMCs.

The CDR3 has 14 amino acids. V lost 4 bases to trimming and J lost 1 base; unmatched junction nucleotides: 4. Germline V gene sequence: CDR1 MNHEY, CDR2 SVGAGI. Libraries were prepared by immunoSEQ multiplex PCR; TCRdb keeps only in-frame clonotypes and omits some of them. The repertoire holds around 220,000 clones, with 85% to 90% as singletons. The rearrangement uses TRBV6-5 and TRBJ2-7; 7 bases agree with TRBD2. The source is a man in his forties or fifties with acute or convalescent COVID-19. The sequenced material came from peripheral blood. CDR3 sequence: CASSSGLPSYEQYF. DNA of the CDR3: TGTGCCAGCAGTTCGGGACTACCGTCCTACGAGCAGTACTTC.